This T cell receptor (beta chain) was recovered during a study of cytomegalovirus exposure and HLA in healthy donors. Study at large: As released early, the data held some 80 million unique TCRs from HLA-typed donors. Study-level points and caveats: Later examination showed HLA-associated TCR beta chains had greater clonal expansion than equally common others. The study dropped some indistinguishable V segments, TRBV6-2 and TRBV6-3 among them.

Notes on this clone: What it binds is unknown.

With 3 bases clipped from V and 5 bases from J, the junction kept 4 bases outside the gene matches. CDR3 size: 14 residues. Germline V CDR1 and CDR2: SGHRS, YFSETQ. The donors comprised healthy bone marrow donors. Use of 60 Vbeta and 13 Jbeta primers characterized the PCR. The data were produced by immunoSEQ multiplex PCR, yet TCRdb's version contains in-frame clones alone and is incomplete. This sample's table reports approximately 120,000 clones. The J gene is TRBJ2-3, the V gene TRBV5-1, with 9 bases fitting TRBD2. The source of this sequence is a man between 35 and 55 years old in good health and CMV-seronegative. Sequences were obtained from PBMCs. The CDR3 sequence: CASSSELAGDTQYF. The CDR3 DNA reads TGCGCCAGCAGCTCCGAACTAGCGGGAGATACGCAGTATTTT.